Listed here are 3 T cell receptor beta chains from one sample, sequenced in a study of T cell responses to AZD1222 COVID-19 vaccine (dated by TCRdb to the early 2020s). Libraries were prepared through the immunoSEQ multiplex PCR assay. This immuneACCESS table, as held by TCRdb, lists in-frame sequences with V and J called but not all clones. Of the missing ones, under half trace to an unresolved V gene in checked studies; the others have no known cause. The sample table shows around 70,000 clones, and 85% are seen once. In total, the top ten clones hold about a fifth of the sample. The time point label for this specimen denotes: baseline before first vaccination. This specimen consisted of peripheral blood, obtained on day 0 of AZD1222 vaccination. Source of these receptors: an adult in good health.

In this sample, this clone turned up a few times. The CDR3 DNA reads as TGTGCCAGCAGCCAAGTGGCAGGGGGCTGGACTGAAGCTTTCTTT. Translated, it gives CASSQVAGGWTEAFF. This chain joins TRBV3-1 (or the pseudogene TRBV3-2) and TRBJ1-1; 8 bases are shared with TRBD1. Germline V lookup: CDR1 LGHDT, CDR2 YNNKEL (reference sequence). This CDR3 has 15 amino acids. After removal of 1 base from V and 5 bases from J, the junction contained 6 bases not matched to a gene.

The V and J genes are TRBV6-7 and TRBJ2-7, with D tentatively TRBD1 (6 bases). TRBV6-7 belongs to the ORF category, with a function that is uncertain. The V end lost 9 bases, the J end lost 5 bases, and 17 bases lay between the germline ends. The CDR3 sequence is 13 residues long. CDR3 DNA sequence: TGTGCCAGTCACAGGGACCCAACCAACGAGCAGTACTTC. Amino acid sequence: CASHRDPTNEQYF.

The CDR3 sequence: CASAGSGGASDTQYF. The CDR3 nucleotides read TGTGCCAGCGCCGGTAGCGGGGGGGCTTCAGATACGCAGTATTTT. V and J are TRBV7-2 and TRBJ2-3; TRBD2 matches 11 bases. V was clipped by 8 bases and J by 4 bases; unmatched bases: 8. Germline V gene sequence: CDR1 SGHTA, CDR2 FQGNSA. The CDR3 extends over 15 amino acids. Full variable domain (outside the CDR3, taken from reference TRBV7-2 and TRBJ2-3): GAGVSQSPSNKVTEKGKDVELRCDPISGHTALYWYRQSLGQGLEFLIYFQGNSAPDKSGLPSDRFSAERTGGSVSTLTIQRTQQEDSAVYLCASAGSGGASDTQYFGPGTRLTVL.